This T cell receptor (beta chain) was profiled in a study of TIL therapy for anti-PD-1-resistant metastatic lung cancer. Sequencing used immunoSEQ v3. Sequencing was performed with immunoSEQ multiplex PCR; in TCRdb, only in-frame clones are kept and a portion is missing. The repertoire holds roughly 28,000 clones, with roughly 63% as singletons. J lost 7 bases, V lost 6 bases, and 10 bases had no gene match. CDR1 is SNHLY, CDR2 FYNNEI, per germline. The CDR3 is made up of 15 amino acids. As to time point: pre-treatment sample, taken before nivolumab and TIL therapy. Most excised metastases sampled were pleural nodules or supraclavicular lymph nodes.

The chain uses TRBV2 and TRBJ2-1; 9 positions agree with TRBD2. The specimen comprised tumor tissue, sampled at baseline. This TCR derives from a woman aged 30 to 85 with non-small cell lung cancer. The CDR3 coding sequence is TGTGCCAGCAGATTACTAGCGGGCATAGGGAATGAGCAGTTCTTC. Its protein product is CASRLLAGIGNEQFF.